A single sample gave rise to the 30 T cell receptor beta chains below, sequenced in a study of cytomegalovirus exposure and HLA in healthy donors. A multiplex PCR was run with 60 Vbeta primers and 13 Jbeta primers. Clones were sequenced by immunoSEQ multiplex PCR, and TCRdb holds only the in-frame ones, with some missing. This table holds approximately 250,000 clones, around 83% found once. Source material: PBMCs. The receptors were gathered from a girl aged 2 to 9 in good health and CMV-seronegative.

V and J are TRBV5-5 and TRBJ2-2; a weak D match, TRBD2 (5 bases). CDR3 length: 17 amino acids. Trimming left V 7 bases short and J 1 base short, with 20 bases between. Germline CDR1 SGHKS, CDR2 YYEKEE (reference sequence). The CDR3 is CASSSGYGRENTGELFF. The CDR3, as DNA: TGTGCCAGCTCCTCGGGGTACGGTCGGGAGAACACCGGGGAGCTGTTTTTT.

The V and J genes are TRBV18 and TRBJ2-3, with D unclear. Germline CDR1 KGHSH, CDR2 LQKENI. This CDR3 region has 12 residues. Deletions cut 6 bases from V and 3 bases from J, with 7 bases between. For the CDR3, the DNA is TGTGCCAGCTCTGATAGAACAGATACGCAGTATTTT. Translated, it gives CASSDRTDTQYF.

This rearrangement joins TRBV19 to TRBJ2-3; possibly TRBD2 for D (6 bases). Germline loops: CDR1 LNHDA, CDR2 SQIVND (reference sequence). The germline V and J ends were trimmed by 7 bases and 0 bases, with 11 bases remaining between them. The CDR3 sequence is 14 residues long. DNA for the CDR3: TGTGCCAGTATGGAGGGATATAGCACAGATACGCAGTATTTT. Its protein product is CASMEGYSTDTQYF. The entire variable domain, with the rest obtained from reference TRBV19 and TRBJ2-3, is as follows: DGGITQSPKYLFRKEGQNVTLSCEQNLNHDAMYWYRQDPGQGLRLIYYSQIVNDFQKGDIAEGYSVSREKKESFPLTVTSAQKNPTAFYLCASMEGYSTDTQYFGPGTRLTVL.

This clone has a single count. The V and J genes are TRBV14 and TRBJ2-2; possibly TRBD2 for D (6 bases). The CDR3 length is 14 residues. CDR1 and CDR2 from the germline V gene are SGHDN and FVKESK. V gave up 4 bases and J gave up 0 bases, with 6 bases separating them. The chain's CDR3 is CASSPGANTGELFF. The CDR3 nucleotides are TGTGCCAGCAGCCCGGGAGCGAACACCGGGGAGCTGTTTTTT. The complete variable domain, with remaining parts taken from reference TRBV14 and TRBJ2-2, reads EAGVTQFPSHSVIEKGQTVTLRCDPISGHDNLYWYRRVMGKEIKFLLHFVKESKQDESGMPNNRFLAERTGGTYSTLKVQPAELEDSGVYFCASSPGANTGELFFGEGSRLTVL.

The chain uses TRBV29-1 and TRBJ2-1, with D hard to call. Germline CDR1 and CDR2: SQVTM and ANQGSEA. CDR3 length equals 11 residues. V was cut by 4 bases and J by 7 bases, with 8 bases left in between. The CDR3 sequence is CSVAARNEQFF. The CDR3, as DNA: TGCAGCGTTGCTGCCAGGAATGAGCAGTTCTTC.

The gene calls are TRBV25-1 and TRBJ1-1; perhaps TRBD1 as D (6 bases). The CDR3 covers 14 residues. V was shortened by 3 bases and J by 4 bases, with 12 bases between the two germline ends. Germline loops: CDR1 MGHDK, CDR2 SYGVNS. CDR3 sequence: CASSDGGRITEAFF. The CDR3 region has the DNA TGTGCCAGCAGTGACGGGGGGCGGATCACTGAAGCTTTCTTT.

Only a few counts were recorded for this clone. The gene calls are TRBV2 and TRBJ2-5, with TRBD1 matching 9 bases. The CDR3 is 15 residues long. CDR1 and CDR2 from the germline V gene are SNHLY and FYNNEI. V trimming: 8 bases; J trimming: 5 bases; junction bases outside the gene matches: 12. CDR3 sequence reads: CASQGLDRGWETQYF. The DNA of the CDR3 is TGTGCCAGCCAGGGACTGGACAGGGGATGGGAGACCCAGTACTTC. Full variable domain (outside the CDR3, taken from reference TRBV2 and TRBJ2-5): EPEVTQTPSHQVTQMGQEVILRCVPISNHLYFYWYRQILGQKVEFLVSFYNNEISEKSEIFDDQFSVERPDGSNFTLKIRSTKLEDSAMYFCASQGLDRGWETQYFGPGTRLLVL.

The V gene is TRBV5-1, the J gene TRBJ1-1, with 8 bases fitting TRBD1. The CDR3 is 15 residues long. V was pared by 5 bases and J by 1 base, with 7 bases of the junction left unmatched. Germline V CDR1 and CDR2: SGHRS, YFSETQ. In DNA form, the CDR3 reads TGCGCCAGCAGATTGCGACAGGGGTGGAACACTGAAGCTTTCTTT. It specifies CASRLRQGWNTEAFF.

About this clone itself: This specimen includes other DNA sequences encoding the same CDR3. The CDR3 region is CASSPRDRPFYGYTF. CDR3 DNA sequence: TGTGCCAGCAGCCCCAGGGACAGGCCCTTCTATGGCTACACCTTC. The chain is built from TRBV11-1 and TRBJ1-2; 8 bases align to TRBD1. The germline gives CDR1 SGHAT, CDR2 FQDESV (reference sequence). The CDR3 loop spans 15 amino acids. Trimming removed 5 bases from V and 4 bases from J; junction bases left unmatched: 9.

The CDR3 DNA reads as TGCGCCAGCAGCTCGCCGGGACTAGCGGGCCATGAGCAGTTCTTC. Residues: CASSSPGLAGHEQFF. This chain joins TRBV5-1 and TRBJ2-1, with TRBD2 matching 12 bases. CDR1 and CDR2 from the germline V gene are SGHRS and YFSETQ. The CDR3 extends over 15 amino acids. The V segment lost 3 bases and the J segment 8 bases; nucleotides outside the gene matches: 6.

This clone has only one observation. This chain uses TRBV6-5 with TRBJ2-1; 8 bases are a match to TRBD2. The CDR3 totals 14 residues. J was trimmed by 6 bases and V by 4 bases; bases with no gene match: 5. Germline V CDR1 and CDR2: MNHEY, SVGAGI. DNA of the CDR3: TGTGCCAGCAGTTTTTCGGGAGGGGGCAATGAGCAGTTCTTC. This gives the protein CASSFSGGGNEQFF.

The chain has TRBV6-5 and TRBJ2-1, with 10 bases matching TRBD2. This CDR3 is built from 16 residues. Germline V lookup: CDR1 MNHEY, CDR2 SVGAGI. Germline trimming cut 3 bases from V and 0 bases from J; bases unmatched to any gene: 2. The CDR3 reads CASSYPSGSSYNEQFF. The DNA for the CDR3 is TGTGCCAGCAGTTATCCTAGCGGGAGCTCCTACAATGAGCAGTTCTTC.

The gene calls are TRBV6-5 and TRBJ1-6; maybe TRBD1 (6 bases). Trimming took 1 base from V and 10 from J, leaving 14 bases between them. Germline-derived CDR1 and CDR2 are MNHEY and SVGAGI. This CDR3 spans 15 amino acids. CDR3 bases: TGTGCCAGCAGTTACTTCGGTTTCCAGGGGTCACCCCTCCACTTT. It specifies CASSYFGFQGSPLHF.

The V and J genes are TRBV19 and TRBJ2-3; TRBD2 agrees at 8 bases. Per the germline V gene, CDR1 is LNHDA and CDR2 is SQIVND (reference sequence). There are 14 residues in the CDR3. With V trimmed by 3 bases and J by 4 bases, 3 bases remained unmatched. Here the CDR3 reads CASSMTGGADTQYF. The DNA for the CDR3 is TGTGCCAGTAGTATGACGGGGGGGGCAGATACGCAGTATTTT.

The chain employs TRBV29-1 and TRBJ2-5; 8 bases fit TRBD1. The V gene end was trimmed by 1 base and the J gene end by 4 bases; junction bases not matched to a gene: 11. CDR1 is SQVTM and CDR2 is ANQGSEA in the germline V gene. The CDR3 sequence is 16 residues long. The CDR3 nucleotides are TGCAGCGTTGAAGGCGAGGGCAGGGGGCTTAGAGAGACCCAGTACTTC. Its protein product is CSVEGEGRGLRETQYF.

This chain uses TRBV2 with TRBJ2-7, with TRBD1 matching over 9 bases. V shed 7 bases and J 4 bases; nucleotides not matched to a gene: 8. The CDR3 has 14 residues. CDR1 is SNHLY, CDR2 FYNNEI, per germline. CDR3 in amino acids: CASIGDRANYEQYF. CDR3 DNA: TGTGCCAGCATAGGGGACAGGGCGAATTACGAGCAGTACTTC.

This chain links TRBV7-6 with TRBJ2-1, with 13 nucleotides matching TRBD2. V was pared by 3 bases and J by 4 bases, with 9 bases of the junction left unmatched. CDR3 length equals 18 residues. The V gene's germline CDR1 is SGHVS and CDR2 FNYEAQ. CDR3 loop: CASSFTSGRARRYNEQFF. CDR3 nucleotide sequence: TGTGCCAGCAGCTTTACTAGCGGGAGGGCAAGAAGATACAATGAGCAGTTCTTC.

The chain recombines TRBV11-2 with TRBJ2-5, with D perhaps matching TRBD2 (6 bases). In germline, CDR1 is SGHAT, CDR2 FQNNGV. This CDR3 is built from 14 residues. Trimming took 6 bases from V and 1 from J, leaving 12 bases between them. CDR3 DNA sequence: TGTGCCAGCAGTCCCGGACTATTCCAAGAGACCCAGTACTTC. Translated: CASSPGLFQETQYF.

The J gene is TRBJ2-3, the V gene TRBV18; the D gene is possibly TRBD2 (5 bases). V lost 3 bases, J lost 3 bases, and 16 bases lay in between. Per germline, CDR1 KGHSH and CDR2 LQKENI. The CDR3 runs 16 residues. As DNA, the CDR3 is TGTGCCAGCTCACCCGGGGTCGGTAGCGTGACAGATACGCAGTATTTT. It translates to CASSPGVGSVTDTQYF.

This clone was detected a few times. CDR3 nucleotides: TGTGCCAGCATGCGGACAGGGGGGGGCTACGAGCAGTACTTC. Translating gives CASMRTGGGYEQYF. The chain carries TRBV2 and TRBJ2-7; 10 nucleotides match TRBD1. The CDR3 totals 14 residues. J lost 3 bases, V lost 7 bases, and 6 bases had no gene match. In germline, CDR1 is SNHLY, CDR2 FYNNEI.

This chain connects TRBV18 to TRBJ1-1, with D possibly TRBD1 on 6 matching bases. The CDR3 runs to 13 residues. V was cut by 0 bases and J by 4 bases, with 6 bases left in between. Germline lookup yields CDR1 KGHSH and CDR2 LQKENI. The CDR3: CASSPPGATEAFF. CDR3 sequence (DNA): TGTGCCAGCTCACCACCGGGGGCCACTGAAGCTTTCTTT. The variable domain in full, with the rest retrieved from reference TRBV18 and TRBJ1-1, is NAGVMQNPRHLVRRRGQEARLRCSPMKGHSHVYWYRQLPEEGLKFMVYLQKENIIDESGMPKERFSAEFPKEGPSILRIQQVVRGDSAAYFCASSPPGATEAFFGQGTRLTVV.

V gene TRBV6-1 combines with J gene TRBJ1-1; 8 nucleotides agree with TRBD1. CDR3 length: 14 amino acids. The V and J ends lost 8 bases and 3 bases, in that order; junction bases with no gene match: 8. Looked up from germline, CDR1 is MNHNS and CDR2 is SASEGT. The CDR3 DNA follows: TGTGCCAGCTTCAGGGGGCTAGGGGACACTGAAGCTTTCTTT. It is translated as CASFRGLGDTEAFF.

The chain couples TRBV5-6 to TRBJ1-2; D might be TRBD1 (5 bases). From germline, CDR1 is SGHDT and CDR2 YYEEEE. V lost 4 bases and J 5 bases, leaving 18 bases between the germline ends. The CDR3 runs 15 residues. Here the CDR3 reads CASSPGARDRYGYTF. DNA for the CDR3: TGTGCCAGCAGCCCTGGGGCCAGGGATAGGTATGGCTACACCTTC.

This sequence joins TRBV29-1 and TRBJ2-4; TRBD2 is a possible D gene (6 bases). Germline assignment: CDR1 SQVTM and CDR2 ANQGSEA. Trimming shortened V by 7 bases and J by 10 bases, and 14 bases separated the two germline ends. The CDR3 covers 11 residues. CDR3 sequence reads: CSAGRDGIQYF. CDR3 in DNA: TGCAGCGCTGGGCGGGACGGGATTCAGTACTTC. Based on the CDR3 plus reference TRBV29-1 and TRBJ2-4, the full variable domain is SAVISQKPSRDICQRGTSLTIQCQVDSQVTMMFWYRQQPGQSLTLIATANQGSEATYESGFVIDKFPISRPNLTFSTLTVSNMSPEDSSIYLCSAGRDGIQYFGAGTRLSVL.

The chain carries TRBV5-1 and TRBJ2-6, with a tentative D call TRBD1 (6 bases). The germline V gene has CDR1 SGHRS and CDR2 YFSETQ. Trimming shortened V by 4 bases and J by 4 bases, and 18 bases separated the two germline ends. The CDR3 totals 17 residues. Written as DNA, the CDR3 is TGCGCCAGCAGCCTGGTTCCCGGGACAAAAGGGGCCAACGTCCTGACTTTC. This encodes CASSLVPGTKGANVLTF.

DNA for the CDR3: TGTGCCAGCAGGCGGGGGTTTAACTCCTACGAGCAGTACTTC. Translation: CASRRGFNSYEQYF. V gene TRBV6-5 combines with J gene TRBJ2-5, with 7 nucleotides matching TRBD2. The DNA matches TRBJ2-7 better at its end, which makes the J call doubtful. Germline V CDR1 and CDR2: MNHEY, SVGAGI. This CDR3 region has 14 residues.

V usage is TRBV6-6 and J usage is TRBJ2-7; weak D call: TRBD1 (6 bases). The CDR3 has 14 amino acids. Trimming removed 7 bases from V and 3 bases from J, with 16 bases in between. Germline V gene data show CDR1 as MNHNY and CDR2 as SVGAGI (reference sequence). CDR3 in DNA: TGTGCCAGCACCTCCGGGACAACGGACTACGAGCAGTACTTC. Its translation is CASTSGTTDYEQYF.

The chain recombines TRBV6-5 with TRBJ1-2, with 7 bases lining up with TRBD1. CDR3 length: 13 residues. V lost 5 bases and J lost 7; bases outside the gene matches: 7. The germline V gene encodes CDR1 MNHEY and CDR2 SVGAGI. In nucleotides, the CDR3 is TGTGCCAGCAGTGACCCGACAGGGTCTGGCTACACCTTC. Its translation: CASSDPTGSGYTF.

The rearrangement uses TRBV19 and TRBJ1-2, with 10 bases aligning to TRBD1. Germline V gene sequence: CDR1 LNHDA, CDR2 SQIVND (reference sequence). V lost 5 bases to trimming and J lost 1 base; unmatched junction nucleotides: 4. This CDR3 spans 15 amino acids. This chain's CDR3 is CASSLGQGGNYGYTF. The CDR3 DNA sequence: TGTGCCAGTAGTCTAGGACAGGGGGGTAACTATGGCTACACCTTC.

CDR3 DNA: TGTGCCAGCAGCATCGGACATCGAAGAGTTTCCGGGGAGCTGTTTTTT. As protein: CASSIGHRRVSGELFF. The chain links TRBV7-9 to TRBJ2-2; tentative D call: TRBD1 (5 bases). V lost 5 bases to trimming and J lost 6 bases, with 19 bases between them. CDR1 and CDR2 (germline): SEHNR, FQNEAQ (reference sequence). The CDR3 has 16 amino acids.